The 30 T cell receptor beta chains presented below share a single source sample, sequenced in a study of cytomegalovirus exposure and HLA in healthy donors. The repertoire was sequenced with immunoSEQ multiplex PCR; TCRdb's copy has only in-frame clones and lacks some. The sample contains about 330,000 clones, roughly 87% of which appear only once. The sequencing input was PBMCs. The receptors stem from a woman in her 30s in good health and CMV-seropositive.

V and J are TRBV30 and TRBJ1-5; D may be TRBD1 (6 bases). Germline V lookup: CDR1 GTSNPN, CDR2 SVGIG (reference sequence). V lost 4 bases to trimming and J lost 6 bases, with 19 bases between them. The CDR3 has 15 residues. The chain's CDR3 is CAWTTGGLRSQPQHF. Written as DNA, the CDR3 is TGTGCCTGGACCACCGGGGGCCTTCGGAGTCAGCCCCAGCATTTT.

The chain couples TRBV7-9 to TRBJ2-1, with D perhaps given as TRBD1 or TRBD2 (6 bases each). The V end lost 2 bases, the J end lost 11 bases, and 10 bases lay between the germline ends. The CDR3 totals 12 residues. The germline gives CDR1 SEHNR, CDR2 FQNEAQ (reference sequence). The CDR3 coding sequence is TGTGCCAGCAGCTTACGGCGGGACAAGCAGTTCTTC. As protein: CASSLRRDKQFF.

J is TRBJ1-1 and V is TRBV29-1; D call uncertain. Germline lookup yields CDR1 SQVTM and CDR2 ANQGSEA. The CDR3 length is 13 residues. Trimming left V 7 bases short and J 1 base short, with 13 bases between. CDR3 in amino acids: CSALGDSNTEAFF. In DNA, the CDR3 is TGCAGCGCCCTTGGGGATTCGAACACTGAAGCTTTCTTT.

This chain connects TRBV19 to TRBJ1-1; D remains ambiguous. CDR1 is LNHDA, CDR2 SQIVND, per germline (reference sequence). V was clipped by 5 bases and J by 0 bases, with 10 bases between them. This CDR3 contains 14 residues. Here the CDR3 DNA reads TGTGCCAGTAGTTTCGGACCGTTGAACACTGAAGCTTTCTTT. Its translation is CASSFGPLNTEAFF.

This rearrangement joins TRBV7-2 to TRBJ2-1, with TRBD2 matching 8 bases. With 5 bases clipped from V and 4 bases from J, the junction kept 10 bases outside the gene matches. Germline CDR1 is SGHTA and CDR2 is FQGNSA. The CDR3 sequence is 16 residues long. In DNA form, the CDR3 reads TGTGCCAGCAGCCTACCGGGAGGGCTAGGATACAATGAGCAGTTCTTC. This encodes CASSLPGGLGYNEQFF.

This chain uses TRBV5-4 with TRBJ2-7, with TRBD2 matching over 7 bases. Trimming took 4 bases from V and 2 from J; bases not matched to a gene: 9. The CDR3 sequence is 15 residues long. Germline V CDR1 and CDR2: SGHNT, YYREEE (reference sequence). This chain's CDR3 is CASSRVTGGAYEQYF. CDR3 coding DNA: TGTGCCAGCAGCAGGGTCACGGGGGGTGCCTACGAGCAGTACTTC.

V is TRBV5-1 and J is TRBJ2-5; the D gene is possibly TRBD1 (5 bases). V lost 2 bases, J lost 1 base, and 12 bases lay in between. Germline V gene data show CDR1 as SGHRS and CDR2 as YFSETQ. The CDR3 covers 15 residues. The CDR3 bases are TGCGCCAGCAGCTTCTCAGGGAAAGGCCAAGAGACCCAGTACTTC. The encoded protein is CASSFSGKGQETQYF. Drawing the rest from reference TRBV5-1 and TRBJ2-5, the complete variable domain is KAGVTQTPRYLIKTRGQQVTLSCSPISGHRSVSWYQQTPGQGLQFLFEYFSETQRNKGNFPGRFSGRQFSNSRSEMNVSTLELGDSALYLCASSFSGKGQETQYFGPGTRLLVL.

The CDR3 region is CASSLSSKGTDTQYF. The CDR3 nucleotides are TGTGCCAGCAGCTTGTCCAGTAAGGGGACAGATACGCAGTATTTT. V gene TRBV7-6 combines with J gene TRBJ2-3; tentatively, D is TRBD1 (5 bases). CDR3 length: 15 amino acids. Germline assignment: CDR1 SGHVS and CDR2 FNYEAQ. Trimming took off 3 bases at V and 3 bases at J, with 13 bases between the two ends.

The count of this clone is one. This chain links TRBV4-1 with TRBJ2-7, with D possibly matching TRBD1 (5 bases). This CDR3 comprises 15 residues. V lost 1 base, J lost 3 bases, and 13 bases lay in between. CDR1 and CDR2 (germline): MGHRA, YSYEKL. As DNA, the CDR3 is TGCGCCAGCAGCCAAGCGTCAGGGCAATACTACGAGCAGTACTTC. Protein: CASSQASGQYYEQYF.

The CDR3 here is CASSYRSAGANVLTF. The CDR3 bases are TGTGCCAGCAGTTACAGGTCAGCTGGGGCCAACGTCCTGACTTTC. The chain couples TRBV6-5 to TRBJ2-6; D not resolved. The CDR3 contains 15 residues. With 2 bases removed from V and 2 bases from J, the gap between germline ends came to 7 bases. Germline V CDR1 and CDR2: MNHEY, SVGAGI.

For this clone: The DNA is left out, because the CDR3 cannot be placed on it with certainty; the CDR3 is given as TCRdb lists it. The chain has TRBV7-7 and TRBJ2-7; TRBD1 reflects the table's D call only, with no check against the DNA. Germline loops: CDR1 SSHAT, CDR2 FNYEAQ (reference sequence). The CDR3 contains 14 residues when both ends are counted. CDR3 sequence: CAVQQYSCPYEQYF.

This clone was seen a few times. The chain joins TRBV29-1 to TRBJ2-7, with TRBD1 identical over 11 bases. Germline trimming cut 4 bases from V and 3 bases from J; bases unmatched to any gene: 5. This CDR3 has 14 amino acids. Germline CDR1 is SQVTM and CDR2 is ANQGSEA. CDR3 sequence reads: CSVVVGTGGYEQYF. The DNA for the CDR3 is TGCAGCGTTGTGGTTGGGACAGGGGGCTACGAGCAGTACTTC.

Details on this clone: Other nucleotide sequences from this sample produce the same CDR3. V gene TRBV20-1 combines with J gene TRBJ2-7; maybe TRBD2 (5 bases). The CDR3 is 11 residues long. Trimming pared 6 bases from V and 1 base from J, leaving 7 bases between. Germline V gene lookup returns CDR1 DFQATT and CDR2 SNEGSKA (reference sequence). DNA for the CDR3: TGCAGTGCAAGGGAGTCCTACGAGCAGTACTTC. Protein: CSARESYEQYF.

This clone was seen more than once but under ten times. The chain carries TRBV30 and TRBJ1-2; D call uncertain. Trimming removed 0 bases from V and 8 bases from J, with 10 bases in between. This CDR3 has 12 amino acids. Germline CDR1 and CDR2: GTSNPN and SVGIG (reference sequence). The CDR3 region is CAWSVLVQGYTF. In nucleotides, the CDR3 is TGTGCCTGGAGTGTACTGGTTCAGGGCTACACCTTC. Filled out from reference TRBV30 and TRBJ1-2, the complete variable domain reads SQTIHQWPATLVQPVGSPLSLECTVEGTSNPNLYWYRQAAGRGLQLLFYSVGIGQISSEVPQNLSASRPQDRQFILSSKKLLLSDSGFYLCAWSVLVQGYTFGSGTRLTVV.

V usage is TRBV6-1 and J usage is TRBJ2-2, with TRBD1 matching 8 bases. This CDR3 has 15 residues. The trim removed 6 bases at V and 2 bases at J, leaving 5 bases unmatched. Per germline, CDR1 MNHNS and CDR2 SASEGT. In nucleotides, the CDR3 is TGTGCCAGCAGGGACAGGGTTTTCAACACCGGGGAGCTGTTTTTT. Translating it yields CASRDRVFNTGELFF.

In its sample, this clone was seen once. The chain has TRBV11-3 and TRBJ1-1, with D uncertain. V lost 4 bases and J 0 bases, leaving 6 bases between the germline ends. This CDR3 is built from 13 residues. Germline CDR1 and CDR2: SGHNT and YENEEA. DNA of the CDR3: TGTGCCAGCAGCTCTCAAATGAACACTGAAGCTTTCTTT. Amino acids: CASSSQMNTEAFF.

The V call is TRBV7-8, the J call TRBJ2-7; the D gene is possibly TRBD1 (6 bases). CDR1 SGHVS and CDR2 FQNEAQ come from the germline V gene. The length of the CDR3 is 15 residues. V was trimmed by 1 base and J by 5 bases, leaving 15 bases between them. The CDR3 DNA reads TGTGCCAGCAGCTTAGACAGGGATCGACTCAACGAGCAGTACTTC. This sequence encodes CASSLDRDRLNEQYF.

V is TRBV7-9 and J is TRBJ2-7, with 8 bases that match TRBD1. The ends lost 3 bases at V and 4 bases at J; junction bases unmatched: 11. The germline CDR1 and CDR2 sequences are SEHNR and FQNEAQ (reference sequence). The CDR3 runs to 16 residues. Written as DNA, the CDR3 is TGTGCCAGCAGCTTGGATTCCGGGACAGGAGTTTACGAGCAGTACTTC. Amino acids: CASSLDSGTGVYEQYF. Drawing the rest from reference TRBV7-9 and TRBJ2-7, the complete variable domain is DTGVSQNPRHKITKRGQNVTFRCDPISEHNRLYWYRQTLGQGPEFLTYFQNEAQLEKSRLLSDRFSAERPKGSFSTLEIQRTEQGDSAMYLCASSLDSGTGVYEQYFGPGTRLTVT.

The gene calls are TRBV7-2 and TRBJ1-5, with TRBD1 matching 7 bases. Germline CDR1 SGHTA, CDR2 FQGNSA. The CDR3 is 14 amino acids. V was clipped by 5 bases and J by 6 bases; unmatched bases: 7. CDR3 residues: CASSQRQGGQPQHF. DNA for the CDR3: TGTGCCAGCAGCCAAAGACAGGGAGGTCAGCCCCAGCATTTT.

V is TRBV6-1 and J is TRBJ1-1; no clear D. Trimming stripped 6 bases from V and 1 base from J, with 6 bases between. The germline gives CDR1 MNHNS, CDR2 SASEGT. This CDR3 region has 12 residues. The DNA of the CDR3 is TGTGCCAGCAGGGAGGGGAACACTGAAGCTTTCTTT. Translated: CASREGNTEAFF.

V and J are TRBV4-1 and TRBJ1-6, with D unresolved. Germline V gives CDR1 MGHRA, CDR2 YSYEKL. V lost 1 base and J lost 8, with 9 bases in between. The CDR3 length is 14 residues. The CDR3 nucleotides read TGCGCCAGCAGCCAAGGGCTTAGTCATTCACCCCTCCACTTT. It encodes CASSQGLSHSPLHF.

The chain links TRBV5-6 to TRBJ2-1; 7 bases align to TRBD1. The V and J ends lost 2 bases and 3 bases, in that order; junction bases with no gene match: 8. This CDR3 is 16 amino acids long. Per germline, CDR1 SGHDT and CDR2 YYEEEE. The CDR3 sequence: CASSFPSGQIYNEQFF. The CDR3 DNA follows: TGTGCCAGCAGCTTTCCCTCGGGACAGATCTACAATGAGCAGTTCTTC. Variable domain in full (rest from reference TRBV5-6 and TRBJ2-1): DAGVTQSPTHLIKTRGQQVTLRCSPKSGHDTVSWYQQALGQGPQFIFQYYEEEERQRGNFPDRFSGHQFPNYSSELNVNALLLGDSALYLCASSFPSGQIYNEQFFGPGTRLTVL.

V and J are TRBV29-1 and TRBJ2-2; 8 bases are shared with TRBD1. V lost 0 bases and J lost 5; bases outside the gene matches: 11. Germline CDR1 and CDR2: SQVTM and ANQGSEA. This CDR3 region has 17 residues. The chain's CDR3 is CSVEDRWGQGATGELFF. The CDR3 region has the DNA TGCAGCGTTGAAGATCGCTGGGGGCAGGGGGCAACCGGGGAGCTGTTTTTT.

The CDR3 DNA is TGTGCCAGCAGCTTGGGGCAGGGAGGGGCCTTGACTGAAGCTTTCTTT. Protein: CASSLGQGGALTEAFF. The genes are TRBV7-6 and TRBJ1-1; tentatively, D is TRBD1 (5 bases). Deletions cut 3 bases from V and 5 bases from J, with 19 bases between. CDR3 length equals 16 residues. Germline loops: CDR1 SGHVS, CDR2 FNYEAQ.

This chain connects TRBV25-1 to TRBJ2-1, with TRBD1 as a possible D gene (6 bases). This CDR3 has 15 amino acids. Trimming removed 6 bases at V and 5 bases at J, with 17 bases between. In germline, CDR1 is MGHDK, CDR2 SYGVNS. CDR3 sequence (DNA): TGTGCCAGCAGCTCGGGACACCGGAAAAACAATGAGCAGTTCTTC. Translating it yields CASSSGHRKNNEQFF.

J is TRBJ1-1 and V is TRBV29-1; D remains unclear. The CDR3 consists of 13 residues. V dropped 4 bases and J dropped 0 bases, with 9 bases sitting between them. The germline V gene encodes CDR1 SQVTM and CDR2 ANQGSEA. CDR3 sequence (DNA): TGCAGCGTTGGAGGCGGACTGAACACTGAAGCTTTCTTT. Translated, it gives CSVGGGLNTEAFF.

The chain couples TRBV28 to TRBJ2-5; D not resolved. The CDR3 is 11 amino acids. Per germline, CDR1 MDHEN and CDR2 SYDVKM. Trimming removed 5 bases from V and 5 bases from J, with 6 bases in between. CDR3 loop: CASSTGETQYF. The CDR3 DNA reads TGTGCCAGCAGTACTGGGGAGACCCAGTACTTC.

This clone was detected once. This rearrangement joins TRBV20-1 to TRBJ2-5; 8 positions agree with TRBD1. Germline V gene sequence: CDR1 DFQATT, CDR2 SNEGSKA (reference sequence). V dropped 6 bases and J dropped 7; count of bases not matched to a gene: 4. The CDR3 runs to 11 residues. This chain's CDR3 is CSAKTGATQYF. The CDR3 DNA is TGCAGTGCAAAGACAGGGGCGACCCAGTACTTC.

V is TRBV7-2 and J is TRBJ2-6; possibly TRBD1 or TRBD2 for D (6 bases each). Germline V CDR1 and CDR2: SGHTA, FQGNSA. V dropped 6 bases and J dropped 2 bases, with 20 bases sitting between them. The CDR3 sequence is 18 residues long. In nucleotides, the CDR3 is TGTGCCAGCAGTCAACGGGGGCCCAAGACAACTGGGGCCAACGTCCTGACTTTC. Its translation is CASSQRGPKTTGANVLTF.

J is TRBJ2-7 and V is TRBV27; 11 nucleotides match TRBD2. This CDR3 is built from 12 residues. The V gene's germline CDR1 is MNHEY and CDR2 SMNVEV (reference sequence). Trimming took 10 bases from V and 7 from J; bases not matched to a gene: 6. The CDR3 coding sequence is TGTGCCACCGTAGCGGGAGGGCGGGAGCAGTACTTC. Amino acid sequence: CATVAGGREQYF.